A selection of T cell receptor beta chains follows, all from one sample in a study of T cell responses to AZD1222 COVID-19 vaccine. TCRdb's table, derived via immunoSEQ multiplex PCR, lists solely in-frame clones and lacks some. The sample carries 40,000 to 55,000 clones, just over 85% recorded once. The sample consisted of peripheral blood, taken 28 days after the second AZD1222 dose. These receptors were obtained from an adult who received the AZD1222 COVID-19 vaccine. Each CDR3 is given with its conserved first and last residue. Fields, in order: J gene, clone size, D gene, V gene, CDR3 DNA, CDR3 protein. A D gene is named only where the DNA matches it firmly. Expanded clones get a size class; other rows say once, few or many, or leave the size out.

j_gene: TRBJ2-7
abundance: .
d_gene: .
v_gene: TRBV6-1
CDR3nt: TGTGCCAGCAGTGACAACTACGAGCAGTACTTC
CDR3aa: CASSDNYEQYF

j_gene: TRBJ1-6
abundance: .
d_gene: .
v_gene: TRBV5-1
CDR3nt: TGCGCCAGCAGCTTGGGGACGGGATCGGGTTCACCCCTCCACTTT
CDR3aa: CASSLGTGSGSPLHF

j_gene: TRBJ2-7
abundance: .
d_gene: .
v_gene: TRBV6-5
CDR3nt: TGTGCCAGCAGACAGCTCTCTTCCTACGAGCAGTACTTC
CDR3aa: CASRQLSSYEQYF

j_gene: TRBJ1-1
abundance: few
d_gene: TRBD1
v_gene: TRBV19
CDR3nt: TGTGCCAGTAGCCCCCGGGACAGAAACACTGAAGCTTTCTTT
CDR3aa: CASSPRDRNTEAFF

j_gene: TRBJ2-1
abundance: .
d_gene: TRBD2
v_gene: TRBV7-6
CDR3nt: TGTGCCAGCAGCCTAGGACTAGCGGAGGCAAGAGAGCAGTTCTTC
CDR3aa: CASSLGLAEAREQFF

j_gene: TRBJ1-1
abundance: .
d_gene: .
v_gene: TRBV9
CDR3nt: TGTGCCAGCAGCGTAGTGGGGGAGACTGAAGCTTTCTTT
CDR3aa: CASSVVGETEAFF

j_gene: TRBJ1-2
abundance: .
d_gene: .
v_gene: TRBV18
CDR3nt: TGTGCCAGCTCACCTCGTGTCGAGGATGGCTACACCTTC
CDR3aa: CASSPRVEDGYTF

j_gene: TRBJ2-3
abundance: .
d_gene: .
v_gene: TRBV7-9
CDR3nt: TGTGCCAGCAGCCCCAGCGGAGCCGCCACAGATACGCAGTATTTT
CDR3aa: CASSPSGAATDTQYF

j_gene: TRBJ1-1
abundance: .
d_gene: .
v_gene: TRBV27
CDR3nt: TGTGCCAGCAGATTGGTAGGTCAGCAGAACACTGAAGCTTTCTTT
CDR3aa: CASRLVGQQNTEAFF

j_gene: TRBJ1-3
abundance: .
d_gene: .
v_gene: TRBV9
CDR3nt: TGTGCCAGCAGCGTAGCGTCCGGCTATGGAAACACCATATATTTT
CDR3aa: CASSVASGYGNTIYF

j_gene: TRBJ2-7
abundance: .
d_gene: .
v_gene: TRBV12-3/TRBV12-4
CDR3nt: TGTGCCAGCAGTTTAGGCAATTTACGCGAGCAGTACTTC
CDR3aa: CASSLGNLREQYF

j_gene: TRBJ1-1
abundance: .
d_gene: .
v_gene: TRBV18
CDR3nt: TGTGCCAGCTCACCAGAGGGGGGGACTGAAGCTTTCTTT
CDR3aa: CASSPEGGTEAFF

j_gene: TRBJ2-5
abundance: .
d_gene: .
v_gene: TRBV2
CDR3nt: TGTGCCAGCAGTGAAACGCAGTGGGGGACCCAGTACTTC
CDR3aa: CASSETQWGTQYF

j_gene: TRBJ2-3
abundance: .
d_gene: .
v_gene: TRBV14
CDR3nt: TGTGCCAGCAGCCAAGGGGGGACACCCCGGGCAGATACGCAGTATTTT
CDR3aa: CASSQGGTPRADTQYF

j_gene: TRBJ1-5
abundance: .
d_gene: .
v_gene: TRBV27
CDR3nt: TGTGCCAGCAGTTTCCGGGGGGGTTATCAGCCCCAGCATTTT
CDR3aa: CASSFRGGYQPQHF

j_gene: TRBJ1-2
abundance: .
d_gene: .
v_gene: TRBV7-9
CDR3nt: TGTGCCAGCAGCCCCTCGGGCTTGAACTATGGCTACACCTTC
CDR3aa: CASSPSGLNYGYTF

j_gene: TRBJ1-1
abundance: few
d_gene: .
v_gene: TRBV14
CDR3nt: TGTGCCAGCAGCCCCTGGTCCGGGAACACTGAAGCTTTCTTT
CDR3aa: CASSPWSGNTEAFF

j_gene: TRBJ1-1
abundance: medium-sized
d_gene: .
v_gene: TRBV5-4
CDR3nt: TGTGCCAGCAGCCAACTGGGGGGGAACACTGAAGCTTTCTTT
CDR3aa: CASSQLGGNTEAFF

j_gene: TRBJ1-3
abundance: .
d_gene: TRBD1
v_gene: TRBV6-5
CDR3nt: TGTGCCAGCAGTCGGGACAGAGACTCTGGAAACACCATATATTTT
CDR3aa: CASSRDRDSGNTIYF

j_gene: TRBJ2-7
abundance: .
d_gene: TRBD2
v_gene: TRBV5-4
CDR3nt: TGTGCCAGCAGCGTTAAACTAGCGGGAGAGAACGAGCAGTACTTC
CDR3aa: CASSVKLAGENEQYF

j_gene: TRBJ2-1
abundance: .
d_gene: .
v_gene: TRBV15
CDR3nt: TGTGCCACCACCGGAATGGTCAGCGGCAATGAGCAGTTCTTC
CDR3aa: CATTGMVSGNEQFF

j_gene: TRBJ1-5
abundance: .
d_gene: .
v_gene: TRBV28
CDR3nt: TGTGCCAGCAGTTTTTACAGGGTCGGTCAGCCCCAGCATTTT
CDR3aa: CASSFYRVGQPQHF

j_gene: TRBJ1-2
abundance: .
d_gene: .
v_gene: TRBV19
CDR3nt: TGTGCCAGTAGATCCTTAAGGGCGGACCTCTATGGCTACACCTTC
CDR3aa: CASRSLRADLYGYTF